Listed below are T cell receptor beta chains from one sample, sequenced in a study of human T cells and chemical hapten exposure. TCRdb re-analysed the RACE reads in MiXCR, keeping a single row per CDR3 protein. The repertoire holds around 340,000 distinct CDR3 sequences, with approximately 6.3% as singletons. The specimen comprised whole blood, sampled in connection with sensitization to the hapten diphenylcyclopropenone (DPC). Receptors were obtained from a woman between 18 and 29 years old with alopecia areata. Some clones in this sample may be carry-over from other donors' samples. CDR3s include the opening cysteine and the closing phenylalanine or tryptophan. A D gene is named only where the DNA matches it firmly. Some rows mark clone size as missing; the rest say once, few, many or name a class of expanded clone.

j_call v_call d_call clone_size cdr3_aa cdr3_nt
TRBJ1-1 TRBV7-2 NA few CASSLGTWRANTEAFF TGTGCCAGCAGCTTAGGGACTTGGAGGGCGAACACTGAAGCTTTCTTT
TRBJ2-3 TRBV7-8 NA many CASSLSPGVDTQYF TGTGCCAGCAGCTTATCACCGGGGGTGGATACGCAGTATTTT
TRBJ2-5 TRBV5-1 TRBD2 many CASSWMALASGEETQYF TGCGCCAGCAGCTGGATGGCATTAGCTAGCGGGGAAGAGACCCAGTACTTC
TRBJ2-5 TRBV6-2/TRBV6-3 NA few CASSYPSAGKETQYF TGTGCCAGCAGTTACCCCTCGGCTGGAAAAGAGACCCAGTACTTC
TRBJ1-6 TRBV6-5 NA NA CASSSADRFYNSPLHF TGTGCCAGCAGTTCCGCCGACAGGTTTTATAATTCACCCCTCCACTTT
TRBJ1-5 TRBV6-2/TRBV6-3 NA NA CASKSVGLGEDQPQHF TGTGCCAGCAAGTCGGTGGGTTTGGGAGAAGATCAGCCCCAGCATTTT
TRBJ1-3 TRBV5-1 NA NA CASSEQTGRRNTIYF TGCGCCAGCAGCGAGCAAACAGGGCGGAGAAACACCATATATTTT
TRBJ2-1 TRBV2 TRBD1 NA CASRDDRVLGEQFF TGTGCCAGCAGGGACGACAGGGTTCTTGGAGAGCAGTTCTTC
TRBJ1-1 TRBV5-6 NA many CASSPQLRARGTTEAFF TGTGCCAGCAGCCCTCAGTTGAGGGCGCGAGGTACCACTGAAGCTTTCTTT
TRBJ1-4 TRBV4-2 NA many CASSQDWRTLSEKLFF TGTGCCAGCAGCCAAGACTGGAGGACCCTTAGTGAAAAACTGTTTTTT
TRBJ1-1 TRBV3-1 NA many CASSPNTGQMNTEAFF TGTGCCAGCAGCCCAAACACTGGACAGATGAACACTGAAGCTTTCTTT
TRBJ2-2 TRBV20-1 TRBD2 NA CSAKERGYTGELFF TGCAGTGCCAAAGAGCGGGGTTACACCGGGGAGCTGTTTTTT
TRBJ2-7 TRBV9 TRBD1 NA CASSVVDRGYEQYF TGTGCCAGCAGCGTAGTGGACAGGGGCTACGAGCAGTACTTC
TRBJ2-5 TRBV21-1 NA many CASSKRLAGVNLETQYF TGTGCCAGCAGCAAGAGGCTAGCGGGGGTAAATTTGGAGACCCAGTACTTC
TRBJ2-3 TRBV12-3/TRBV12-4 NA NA CASSRAGRFTDTQYF TGTGCCAGCAGTCGAGCTGGCCGATTCACAGATACGCAGTATTTT
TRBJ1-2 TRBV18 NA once CASSPDRPYGYTF TGTGCCAGCTCACCGGACCGGCCTTATGGCTACACCTTC
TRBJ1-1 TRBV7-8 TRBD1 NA CASSSSTGATEASF TGTGCCAGCAGCTCCTCAACAGGGGCCACTGAAGCTTCCTTT
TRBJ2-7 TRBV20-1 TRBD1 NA CSARTGATYEQYF TGCAGTGCTAGAACAGGGGCAACCTACGAGCAGTACTTC